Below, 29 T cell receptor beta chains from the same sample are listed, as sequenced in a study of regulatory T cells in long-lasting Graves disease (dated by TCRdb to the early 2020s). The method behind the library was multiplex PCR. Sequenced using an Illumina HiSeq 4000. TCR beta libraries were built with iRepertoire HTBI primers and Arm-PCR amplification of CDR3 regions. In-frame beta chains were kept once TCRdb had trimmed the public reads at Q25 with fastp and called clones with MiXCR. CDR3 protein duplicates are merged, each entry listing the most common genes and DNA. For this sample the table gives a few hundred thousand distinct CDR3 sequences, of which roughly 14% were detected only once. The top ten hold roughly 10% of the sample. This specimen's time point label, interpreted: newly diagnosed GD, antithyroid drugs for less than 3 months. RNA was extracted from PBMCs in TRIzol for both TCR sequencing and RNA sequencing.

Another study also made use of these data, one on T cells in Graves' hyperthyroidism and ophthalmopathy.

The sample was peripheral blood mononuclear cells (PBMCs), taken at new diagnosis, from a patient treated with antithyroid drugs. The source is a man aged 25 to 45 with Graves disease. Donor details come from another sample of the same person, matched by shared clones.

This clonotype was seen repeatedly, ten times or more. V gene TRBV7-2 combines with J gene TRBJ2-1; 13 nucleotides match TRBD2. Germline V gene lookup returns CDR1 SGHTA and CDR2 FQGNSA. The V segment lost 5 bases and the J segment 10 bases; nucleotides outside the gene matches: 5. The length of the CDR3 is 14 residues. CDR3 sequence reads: CASSRGGLAGEQFF. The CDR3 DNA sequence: TGTGCCAGCAGCCGAGGGGGACTAGCGGGGGAGCAGTTCTTC.

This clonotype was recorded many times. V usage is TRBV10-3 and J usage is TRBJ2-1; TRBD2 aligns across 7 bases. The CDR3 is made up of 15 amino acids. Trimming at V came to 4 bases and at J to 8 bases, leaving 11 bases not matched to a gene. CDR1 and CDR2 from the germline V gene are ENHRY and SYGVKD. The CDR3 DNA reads TGTGCCATCAGTGCGCTCAGCGGGGTTACGCATGAGCAGTTCTTC. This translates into CAISALSGVTHEQFF.

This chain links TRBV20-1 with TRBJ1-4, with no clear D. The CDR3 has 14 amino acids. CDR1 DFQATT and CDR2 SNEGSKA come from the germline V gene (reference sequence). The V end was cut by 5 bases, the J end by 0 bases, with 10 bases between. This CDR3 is CSAAQSSTNEKLFF. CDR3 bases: TGCAGTGCTGCTCAGAGTTCAACTAATGAAAAACTGTTTTTT.

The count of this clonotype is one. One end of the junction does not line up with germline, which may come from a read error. CDR3 sequence: CASSGASGRLTPYF. DNA of the CDR3: TGTGCCAGCAGCGGGGCTAGCGGGAGGCTGACGCCGTATTTT. V usage is TRBV13 and J usage is TRBJ2-3; 11 bases map to TRBD2. The germline V gene encodes CDR1 PRHDT and CDR2 FYEKMQ (reference sequence). This CDR3 has 14 residues.

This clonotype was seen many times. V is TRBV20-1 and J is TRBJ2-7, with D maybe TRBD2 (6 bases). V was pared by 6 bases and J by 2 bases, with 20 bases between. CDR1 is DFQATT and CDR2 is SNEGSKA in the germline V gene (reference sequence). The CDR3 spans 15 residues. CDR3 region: CSARRLSGRAYEQYF. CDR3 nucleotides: TGCAGTGCCCGGCGGTTATCCGGGAGAGCCTACGAGCAGTACTTC.

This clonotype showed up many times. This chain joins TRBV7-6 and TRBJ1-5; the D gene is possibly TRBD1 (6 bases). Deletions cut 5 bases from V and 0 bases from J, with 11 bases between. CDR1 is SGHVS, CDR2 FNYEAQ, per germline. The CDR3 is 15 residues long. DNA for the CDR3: TGTGCCAGCAGCGAGACAGGTTATAGCAATCAGCCCCAGCATTTT. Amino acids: CASSETGYSNQPQHF.

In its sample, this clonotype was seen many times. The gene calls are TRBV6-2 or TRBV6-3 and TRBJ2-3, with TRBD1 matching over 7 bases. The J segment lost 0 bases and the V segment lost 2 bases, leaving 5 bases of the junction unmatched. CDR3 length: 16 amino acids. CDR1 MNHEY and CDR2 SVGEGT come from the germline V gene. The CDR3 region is CASSYKAGGSTDTQYF. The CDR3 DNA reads TGTGCCAGCAGTTACAAGGCAGGGGGTAGCACAGATACGCAGTATTTT.

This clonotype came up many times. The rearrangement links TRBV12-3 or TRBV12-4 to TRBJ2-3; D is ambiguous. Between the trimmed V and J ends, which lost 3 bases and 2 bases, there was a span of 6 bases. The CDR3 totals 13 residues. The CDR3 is CASSFGITDTQYF. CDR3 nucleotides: TGTGCCAGCAGTTTTGGTATCACAGATACGCAGTATTTT.

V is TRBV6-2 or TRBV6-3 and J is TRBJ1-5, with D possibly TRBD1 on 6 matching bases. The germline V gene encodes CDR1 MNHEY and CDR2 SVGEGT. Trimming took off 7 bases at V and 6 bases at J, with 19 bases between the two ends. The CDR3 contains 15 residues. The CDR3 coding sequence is TGTGCCAGCACCCCCTCGGGGGACATGGGTCAGCCCCAGCATTTT. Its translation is CASTPSGDMGQPQHF.

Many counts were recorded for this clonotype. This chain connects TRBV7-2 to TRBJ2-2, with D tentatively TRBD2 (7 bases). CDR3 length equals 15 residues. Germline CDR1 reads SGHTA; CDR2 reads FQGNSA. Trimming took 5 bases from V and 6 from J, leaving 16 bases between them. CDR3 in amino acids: CASSARRGGSGELFF. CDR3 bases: TGTGCCAGCAGCGCCAGGAGGGGGGGGTCCGGGGAGCTGTTTTTT. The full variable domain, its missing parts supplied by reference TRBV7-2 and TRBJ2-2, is GAGVSQSPSNKVTEKGKDVELRCDPISGHTALYWYRQSLGQGLEFLIYFQGNSAPDKSGLPSDRFSAERTGGSVSTLTIQRTQQEDSAVYLCASSARRGGSGELFFGEGSRLTVL.

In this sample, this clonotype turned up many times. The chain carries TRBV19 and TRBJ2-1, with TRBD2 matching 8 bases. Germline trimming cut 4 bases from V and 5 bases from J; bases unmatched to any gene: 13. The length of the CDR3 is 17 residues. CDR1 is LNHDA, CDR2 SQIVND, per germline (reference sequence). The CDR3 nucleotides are TGTGCCAGTAGTAAATGGATAGCGGGAAGTGATGACAATGAGCAGTTCTTC. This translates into CASSKWIAGSDDNEQFF. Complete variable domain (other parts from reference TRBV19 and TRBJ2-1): DGGITQSPKYLFRKEGQNVTLSCEQNLNHDAMYWYRQDPGQGLRLIYYSQIVNDFQKGDIAEGYSVSREKKESFPLTVTSAQKNPTAFYLCASSKWIAGSDDNEQFFGPGTRLTVL.

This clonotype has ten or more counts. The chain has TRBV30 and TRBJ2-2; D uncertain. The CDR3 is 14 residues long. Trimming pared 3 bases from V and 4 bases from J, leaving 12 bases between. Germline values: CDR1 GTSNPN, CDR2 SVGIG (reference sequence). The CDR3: CAWRDRVLTGELFF. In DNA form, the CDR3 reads TGTGCCTGGAGGGACCGGGTTCTCACCGGGGAGCTGTTTTTT.

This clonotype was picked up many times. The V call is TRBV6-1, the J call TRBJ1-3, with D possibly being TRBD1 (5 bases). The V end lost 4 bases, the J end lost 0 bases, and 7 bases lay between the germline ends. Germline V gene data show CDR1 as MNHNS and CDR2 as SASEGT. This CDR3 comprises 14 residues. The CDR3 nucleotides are TGTGCCAGCAGTGTTCAGGGCTCTGGAAACACCATATATTTT. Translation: CASSVQGSGNTIYF.

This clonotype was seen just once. The CDR3 bases are TGTGCCAGCATCCCACCAAGGGACGGTACTAATTCACCCCTCCACTTT. As protein: CASIPPRDGTNSPLHF. The V gene is TRBV27, the J gene TRBJ1-6; TRBD1 is a possible D gene (5 bases). The CDR3 spans 16 residues. Deletions cut 7 bases from V and 6 bases from J, with 19 bases between. Germline lookup yields CDR1 MNHEY and CDR2 SMNVEV (reference sequence).

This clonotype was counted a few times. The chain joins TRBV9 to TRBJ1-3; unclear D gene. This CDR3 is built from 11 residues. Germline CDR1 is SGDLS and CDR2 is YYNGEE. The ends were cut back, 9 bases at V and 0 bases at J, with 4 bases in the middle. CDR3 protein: CATGSGNTIYF. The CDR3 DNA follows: TGTGCCACCGGCTCTGGAAACACCATATATTTT.

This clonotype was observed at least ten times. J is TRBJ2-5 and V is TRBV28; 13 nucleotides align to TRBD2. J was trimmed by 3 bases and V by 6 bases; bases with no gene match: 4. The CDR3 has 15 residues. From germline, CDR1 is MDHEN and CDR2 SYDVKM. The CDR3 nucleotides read TGTGCCAGCAGCTCCGGACTAGCGGGAGAAGAGACCCAGTACTTC. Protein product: CASSSGLAGEETQYF.

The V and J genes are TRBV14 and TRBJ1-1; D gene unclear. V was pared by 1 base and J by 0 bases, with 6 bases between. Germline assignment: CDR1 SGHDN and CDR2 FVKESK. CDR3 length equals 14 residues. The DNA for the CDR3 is TGTGCCAGCAGCCAAGTTTACTTGAACACTGAAGCTTTCTTT. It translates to CASSQVYLNTEAFF.

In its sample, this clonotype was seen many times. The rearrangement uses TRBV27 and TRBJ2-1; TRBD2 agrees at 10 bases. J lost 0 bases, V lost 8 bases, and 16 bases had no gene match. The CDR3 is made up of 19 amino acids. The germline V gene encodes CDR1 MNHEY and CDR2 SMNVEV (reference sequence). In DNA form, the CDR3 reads TGTGCCAGCTCCTCGTGGCTAGCGGGAGAAAAGCCCTCCTACAATGAGCAGTTCTTC. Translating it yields CASSSWLAGEKPSYNEQFF.

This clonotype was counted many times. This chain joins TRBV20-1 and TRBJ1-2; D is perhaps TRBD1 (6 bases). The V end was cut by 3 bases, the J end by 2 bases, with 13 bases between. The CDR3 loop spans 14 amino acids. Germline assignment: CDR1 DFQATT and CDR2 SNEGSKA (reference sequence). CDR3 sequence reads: CSARWGDTNYGYTF. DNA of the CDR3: TGCAGTGCTAGGTGGGGGGACACAAACTATGGCTACACCTTC.

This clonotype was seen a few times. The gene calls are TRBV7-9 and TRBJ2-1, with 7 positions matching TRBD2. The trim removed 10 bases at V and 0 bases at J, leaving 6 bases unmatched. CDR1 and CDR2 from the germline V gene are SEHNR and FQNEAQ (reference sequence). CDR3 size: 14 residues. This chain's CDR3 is CAILGGSSYNEQFF. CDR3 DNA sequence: TGTGCCATCTTGGGCGGGAGCTCCTACAATGAGCAGTTCTTC.

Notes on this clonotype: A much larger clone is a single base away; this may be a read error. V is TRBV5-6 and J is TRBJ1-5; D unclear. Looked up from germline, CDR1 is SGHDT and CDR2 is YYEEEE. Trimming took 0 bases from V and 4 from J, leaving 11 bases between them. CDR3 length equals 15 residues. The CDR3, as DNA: TGTGCCAGCAGCTTGGGTGACGGGGATAATCAGCCCCAGCATTTT. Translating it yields CASSLGDGDNQPQHF. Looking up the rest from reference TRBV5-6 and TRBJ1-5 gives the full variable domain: DAGVTQSPTHLIKTRGQQVTLRCSPKSGHDTVSWYQQALGQGPQFIFQYYEEEERQRGNFPDRFSGHQFPNYSSELNVNALLLGDSALYLCASSLGDGDNQPQHFGDGTRLSIL.

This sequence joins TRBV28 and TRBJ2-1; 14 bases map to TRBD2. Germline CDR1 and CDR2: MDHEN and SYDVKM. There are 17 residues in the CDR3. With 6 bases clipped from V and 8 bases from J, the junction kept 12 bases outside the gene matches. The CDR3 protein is CASSQGLAGGPLDEQFF. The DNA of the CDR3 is TGTGCCAGCAGCCAAGGACTAGCGGGAGGCCCTTTGGATGAGCAGTTCTTC.

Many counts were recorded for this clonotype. CDR3 sequence (DNA): TGTGCTAGTGGTTTAACAGAGACCTACGAGCAGTACTTC. It specifies CASGLTETYEQYF. The chain links TRBV12-5 to TRBJ2-7; no reliable D call. The germline gives CDR1 LGHNT, CDR2 FRNRAP. CDR3 length equals 13 residues. Deletions cut 3 bases from V and 2 bases from J, with 8 bases between.

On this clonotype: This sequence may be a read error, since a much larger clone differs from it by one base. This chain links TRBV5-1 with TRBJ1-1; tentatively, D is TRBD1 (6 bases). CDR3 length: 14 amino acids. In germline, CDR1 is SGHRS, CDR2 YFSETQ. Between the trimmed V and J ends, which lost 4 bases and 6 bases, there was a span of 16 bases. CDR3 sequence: CASSMYSRGAEAFF. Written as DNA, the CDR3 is TGCGCCAGCAGCATGTACTCCAGGGGAGCTGAAGCTTTCTTT.

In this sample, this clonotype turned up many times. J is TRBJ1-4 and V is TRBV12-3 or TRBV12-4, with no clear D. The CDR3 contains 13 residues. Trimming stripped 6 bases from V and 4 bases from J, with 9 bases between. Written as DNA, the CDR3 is TGTGCCAGCAGCGCCGTCAGTAATGAAAAACTGTTTTTT. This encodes CASSAVSNEKLFF.

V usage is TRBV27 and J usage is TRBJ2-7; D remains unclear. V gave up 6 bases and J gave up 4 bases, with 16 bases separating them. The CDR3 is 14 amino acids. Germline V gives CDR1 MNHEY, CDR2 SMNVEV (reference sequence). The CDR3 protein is CASSFGRQRYEQYF. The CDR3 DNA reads TGTGCCAGCAGCTTCGGGCGGCAGCGATACGAGCAGTACTTC.

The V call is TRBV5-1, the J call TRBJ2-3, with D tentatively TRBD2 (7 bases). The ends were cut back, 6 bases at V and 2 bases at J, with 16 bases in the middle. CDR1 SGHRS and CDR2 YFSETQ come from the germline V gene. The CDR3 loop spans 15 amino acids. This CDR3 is CASTRRGADTDTQYF. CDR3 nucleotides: TGCGCCAGCACTAGACGGGGGGCAGACACAGATACGCAGTATTTT.

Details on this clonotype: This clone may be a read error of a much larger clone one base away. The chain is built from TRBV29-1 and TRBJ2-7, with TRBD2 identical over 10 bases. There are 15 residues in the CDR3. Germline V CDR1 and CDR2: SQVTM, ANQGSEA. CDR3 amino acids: CSVGGLAGEHYGQYF. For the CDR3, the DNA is TGCAGCGTTGGGGGGCTAGCGGGAGAACATTACGGGCAGTACTTC.

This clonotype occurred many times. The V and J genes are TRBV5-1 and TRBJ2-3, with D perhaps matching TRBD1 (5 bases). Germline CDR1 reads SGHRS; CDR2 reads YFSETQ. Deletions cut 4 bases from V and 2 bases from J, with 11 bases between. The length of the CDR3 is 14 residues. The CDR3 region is CASSPTGATDTQYF. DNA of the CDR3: TGCGCCAGCAGCCCTACAGGAGCCACAGATACGCAGTATTTT. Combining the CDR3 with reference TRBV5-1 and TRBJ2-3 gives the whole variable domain KAGVTQTPRYLIKTRGQQVTLSCSPISGHRSVSWYQQTPGQGLQFLFEYFSETQRNKGNFPGRFSGRQFSNSRSEMNVSTLELGDSALYLCASSPTGATDTQYFGPGTRLTVL.